The TCR beta chain described here comes from a study of OX40 agonist ivuxolimab in advanced cancers. At the level of the study: Every 2 weeks, patients got intravenous ivuxolimab at one of six dose levels (0.01-10 mg/kg).

This CDR3 is 15 amino acids long. From germline, CDR1 is SGHAT and CDR2 FQNNGV. V gave up 1 base and J gave up 1 base; unmatched junction bases: 3. Study-wide findings and caveats: Averaged across samples, CD8+ T cells carried more expanded clones than CD4+ did.

Here immunoSEQ multiplex PCR was the method, and the copy in TCRdb shows in-frame clones only, minus some. The table lists about 61,000 clones, 86% of them singletons. A single count supports this clone. Antigen unknown. The chain recombines TRBV11-2 with TRBJ2-5, with TRBD1 matching over 7 bases. This specimen was CD4+ or CD8+ T cells sorted from blood, taken in a trial of the OX40 agonist ivuxolimab. The receptor was derived from an adult with an advanced solid tumor such as melanoma, head and neck, liver or kidney cancer. The CDR3 is CASSLGDRFQETQYF. CDR3 sequence (DNA): TGTGCCAGCAGCTTAGGGGACAGATTCCAAGAGACCCAGTACTTC. Combining the CDR3 with reference TRBV11-2 and TRBJ2-5 gives the whole variable domain EAGVAQSPRYKIIEKRQSVAFWCNPISGHATLYWYQQILGQGPKLLIQFQNNGVVDDSQLPKDRFSAERLKGVDSTLKIQPAKLEDSAVYLCASSLGDRFQETQYFGPGTRLLVL.